The 12 T cell receptor beta chains in this list originate from one sample, sequenced in a study of blood T cells in healthy people across ages. The authors ran a second PCR of about 6 to 12 cycles using a sample-barcoded 5' primer and a J-beta primer mix. TCRdb reprocessed the 5' RACE reads with MiXCR, giving one entry per CDR3 protein. The profile shows about 1.6 million distinct CDR3 sequences, 30% to 40% of them singletons. Sequencing was done on a sample of blood. The receptor set was obtained from a woman aged 25-40 years in good health.

V and J are TRBV20-1 and TRBJ2-4, with a possible D match to TRBD2 (6 bases). This CDR3 region has 17 residues. Trimming took 1 base from V and 6 from J, leaving 22 bases between them. CDR1 and CDR2 (germline): DFQATT, SNEGSKA (reference sequence). CDR3 loop: CSARGRGGPIRRNIQYF. CDR3 in DNA: TGCAGTGCTAGAGGAAGAGGAGGGCCGATTCGTCGAAACATTCAGTACTTC.

The rearrangement joins TRBV30 to TRBJ1-4; possible D gene TRBD1, 5 bases. The CDR3 totals 16 residues. Deletions cut 0 bases from V and 4 bases from J, with 15 bases between. In germline, CDR1 is GTSNPN, CDR2 SVGIG (reference sequence). CDR3 region: CAWSVRRSGLNEKLFF. Here the CDR3 DNA reads TGTGCCTGGAGTGTGCGGAGGTCGGGGCTTAATGAAAAACTGTTTTTT.

A word on this clonotype: At one end the junction does not follow the germline gene, possibly because of a read error. J is TRBJ2-7 and V is TRBV28; 12 bases map to TRBD1. Germline V CDR1 and CDR2: MDHEN, SYDVKM. The CDR3 covers 14 residues. The CDR3 bases are TGTACCAGCAGTTTATCGGGACAGGGGGCTGGGGTGTACTTC. It encodes CTSSLSGQGAGVYF.

The chain employs TRBV20-1 and TRBJ2-5, with D possibly matching TRBD2 (6 bases). This CDR3 spans 15 amino acids. V was pared by 5 bases and J by 11 bases, with 27 bases between. The V gene's germline CDR1 is DFQATT and CDR2 SNEGSKA (reference sequence). CDR3 sequence: CSAEGKIGGSDEQYF. The CDR3 bases are TGCAGTGCTGAAGGGAAGATAGGAGGGTCCGATGAGCAGTACTTC.

There are a few counts of this clonotype. The rearrangement joins TRBV10-3 to TRBJ1-1; the match to TRBD1 covers 9 bases. The length of the CDR3 is 16 residues. The V gene's germline CDR1 is ENHRY and CDR2 SYGVKD. Trimming cost V 7 bases and J 2 bases; bases outside gene matches: 11. The CDR3 loop reads CAIKVGQGPPNTEAFF. CDR3 sequence (DNA): TGTGCCATCAAGGTAGGACAGGGGCCCCCTAACACTGAAGCTTTCTTT.

The V call is TRBV3-1, the J call TRBJ1-2, with 9 bases aligning to TRBD1. Germline CDR1 LGHDT, CDR2 YNNKEL (reference sequence). The CDR3 extends over 16 amino acids. Losses at the gene ends were 2 bases for V and 8 bases for J; bases not matched to a gene: 12. Here the CDR3 DNA reads TGTGCCAGCAGCCAATTTGGGCTCCGGGACAGGGAAGGCTACACCTTC. Its protein product is CASSQFGLRDREGYTF.

The CDR3, as DNA: TGTGCCAGCAGTTTCGAGGGAGGAGGGCATGGCTACACCTTC. This sequence encodes CASSFEGGGHGYTF. J is TRBJ1-2 and V is TRBV12-3 or TRBV12-4; D not certain. The germline V and J ends were trimmed by 3 bases and 6 bases, with 14 bases remaining between them. The CDR3 has 14 amino acids.

V usage is TRBV5-4 and J usage is TRBJ2-1, with a weak D call TRBD2 (7 bases). V was pared by 0 bases and J by 8 bases, with 15 bases between. The CDR3 spans 15 residues. Germline CDR1 and CDR2: SGHNT and YYREEE (reference sequence). The CDR3, as DNA: TGTGCCAGCAGCTTGGAGCGAGGGGGGGCCGATGAGCAGTTCTTC. Translating it yields CASSLERGGADEQFF.

The rearrangement uses TRBV2 and TRBJ2-4; 10 bases map to TRBD2. Trimming at V came to 7 bases and at J to 6 bases, leaving 9 bases not matched to a gene. The germline V gene encodes CDR1 SNHLY and CDR2 FYNNEI. This CDR3 is built from 15 residues. For the CDR3, the DNA is TGTGCCAGCACGACCACTAGCGGGACCCGAAACATTCAGTACTTC. Translating gives CASTTTSGTRNIQYF.

The chain recombines TRBV18 with TRBJ2-5; 11 bases map to TRBD2. The CDR3 totals 15 residues. V lost 3 bases to trimming and J lost 11 bases; unmatched junction nucleotides: 11. The germline V gene encodes CDR1 KGHSH and CDR2 LQKENI. In DNA, the CDR3 is TGTGCCAGCTCACCTGGGACTAGCGGAATGGGGGAGCAGTACTTC. It is translated as CASSPGTSGMGEQYF.

This sequence joins TRBV20-1 and TRBJ1-5; D call uncertain. The germline gives CDR1 DFQATT, CDR2 SNEGSKA (reference sequence). The V end lost 5 bases, the J end lost 0 bases, and 14 bases lay between the germline ends. The CDR3 extends over 15 amino acids. CDR3 bases: TGCAGTGCTGAGGGATACCAAAATAGCAATCAGCCCCAGCATTTT. Residues: CSAEGYQNSNQPQHF.

Of note for this clonotype: The junction departs from the called germline gene at one end, perhaps through a read error. V gene TRBV10-3 combines with J gene TRBJ2-1; 12 bases match TRBD2. CDR1 is ENHRY and CDR2 is SYGVKD in the germline V gene. The CDR3 is 17 residues long. The CDR3: CAVGLAGPHSSYNKQFF. The CDR3 DNA reads TGTGCCGTTGGACTAGCGGGACCCCATAGCTCCTACAATAAGCAGTTCTTC.